A single sample is the source of the 15 T cell receptor beta chains below, sequenced in a study of blood T cell repertoires in COVID-19. Sequenced by immunoSEQ multiplex PCR; TCRdb stores in-frame clones only, minus some. The sample shows about 69,000 clones, nearly 90% of them seen only once. What was sequenced was peripheral blood. The receptors originated from a woman between 45 and 65 years old with active COVID-19.

This sequence joins TRBV11-2 and TRBJ2-3; TRBD2 agrees at 9 bases. V lost 4 bases, J lost 0 bases, and 2 bases stayed unmatched. The length of the CDR3 is 15 residues. Germline CDR1 SGHAT, CDR2 FQNNGV. CDR3 nucleotide sequence: TGTGCCAGCAGCTCCGGGACTAGCAGCACAGATACGCAGTATTTT. Its translation: CASSSGTSSTDTQYF.

The chain uses TRBV6-5 and TRBJ2-1, with 8 bases that match TRBD2. The CDR3 is made up of 14 amino acids. Germline CDR1 and CDR2: MNHEY and SVGAGI. The junction had 7 bases not matched to a gene; V was cut back by 8 bases and J by 4 bases. The CDR3 is CASGRGGKYNEQFF. CDR3 bases: TGTGCCAGCGGCCGGGGGGGTAAATACAATGAGCAGTTCTTC.

This chain links TRBV7-9 with TRBJ1-4; TRBD1 matches 7 bases. After removal of 4 bases from V and 7 bases from J, the junction contained 6 bases not matched to a gene. The V gene's germline CDR1 is SEHNR and CDR2 FQNEAQ (reference sequence). This CDR3 has 14 amino acids. Here the CDR3 reads CASSSGGLGEKLFF. The CDR3 DNA is TGTGCCAGCAGCTCAGGGGGTTTGGGTGAAAAACTGTTTTTT.

The genes are TRBV29-1 and TRBJ1-2; D is unresolved. The V gene's germline CDR1 is SQVTM and CDR2 ANQGSEA. The CDR3 has 12 residues. Trimming left V 0 bases short and J 3 bases short, with 5 bases between. The CDR3 protein is CSVEETHYGYTF. The CDR3 coding sequence is TGCAGCGTTGAAGAGACACACTATGGCTACACCTTC. Variable domain in full (rest from reference TRBV29-1 and TRBJ1-2): SAVISQKPSRDICQRGTSLTIQCQVDSQVTMMFWYRQQPGQSLTLIATANQGSEATYESGFVIDKFPISRPNLTFSTLTVSNMSPEDSSIYLCSVEETHYGYTFGSGTRLTVV.

This chain connects TRBV5-1 to TRBJ1-2, with 7 nucleotides matching TRBD1. V was pared by 4 bases and J by 3 bases, with 9 bases of the junction left unmatched. CDR1 is SGHRS, CDR2 YFSETQ, per germline. This CDR3 has 15 amino acids. In nucleotides, the CDR3 is TGCGCCAGCAGCGAGACAGGGAGGCCAGACTATGGCTACACCTTC. Translating gives CASSETGRPDYGYTF.

The V and J genes are TRBV5-4 and TRBJ1-6; 7 bases match TRBD1. This CDR3 has 16 residues. Trimming at V came to 0 bases and at J to 5 bases, leaving 5 bases not matched to a gene. Germline assignment: CDR1 SGHNT and CDR2 YYREEE (reference sequence). DNA of the CDR3: TGTGCCAGCAGCTTGGGGGGGACAGAGAATAATTCACCCCTCCACTTT. Translated: CASSLGGTENNSPLHF.

The chain is built from TRBV29-1 and TRBJ2-5; 7 bases fit TRBD1. Looked up from germline, CDR1 is SQVTM and CDR2 is ANQGSEA. V dropped 3 bases and J dropped 4; count of bases not matched to a gene: 8. The CDR3 has 14 residues. CDR3 bases: TGCAGCGTTGACCCCTCGACAGGGTTAGAGACCCAGTACTTC. Translation gives CSVDPSTGLETQYF. Together with reference TRBV29-1 and TRBJ2-5, the CDR3 gives the full variable domain: SAVISQKPSRDICQRGTSLTIQCQVDSQVTMMFWYRQQPGQSLTLIATANQGSEATYESGFVIDKFPISRPNLTFSTLTVSNMSPEDSSIYLCSVDPSTGLETQYFGPGTRLLVL.

J is TRBJ2-5 and V is TRBV9; the match to TRBD1 covers 10 bases. CDR3 length: 14 amino acids. CDR1 and CDR2 from the germline V gene are SGDLS and YYNGEE. V gave up 4 bases and J gave up 4 bases; unmatched junction bases: 4. The CDR3 DNA reads as TGTGCCAGCAGCTGGGGACAGGGGTTAGAGACCCAGTACTTC. Translating gives CASSWGQGLETQYF.

As for this clone: One end of the junction fails to match germline, which may point to a read error. The V gene is TRBV5-5, the J gene TRBJ2-2, with TRBD1 as a possible D gene (6 bases). Germline V CDR1 and CDR2: SGHKS, YYEKEE (reference sequence). The CDR3 covers 15 residues. CDR3 coding DNA: TGTGCCAGCAGTTTGGGGAACAGGGACACCGGGGAGCTGTTTTTT. It encodes CASSLGNRDTGELFF.

The chain combines TRBV27 with TRBJ2-7; D not certain. There are 14 residues in the CDR3. V dropped 6 bases and J dropped 0 bases, with 12 bases sitting between them. Per germline, CDR1 MNHEY and CDR2 SMNVEV (reference sequence). CDR3 protein: CASRFVDSSYEQYF. In nucleotides, the CDR3 is TGTGCCAGCAGATTTGTCGATAGCTCCTACGAGCAGTACTTC.

The gene calls are TRBV2 and TRBJ2-7; 8 bases fit TRBD1. Germline V CDR1 and CDR2: SNHLY, FYNNEI. The CDR3 totals 15 residues. The junction had 10 bases not matched to a gene; V was cut back by 6 bases and J by 3 bases. This CDR3 is CASSITGTGDYEQYF. CDR3 DNA sequence: TGTGCCAGCAGCATCACCGGGACAGGTGACTACGAGCAGTACTTC.

V usage is TRBV6-1 and J usage is TRBJ2-1; possible D gene TRBD1, 6 bases. The CDR3 extends over 15 amino acids. V was shortened by 3 bases and J by 2 bases, with 11 bases between the two germline ends. The germline V gene encodes CDR1 MNHNS and CDR2 SASEGT. CDR3 amino acids: CASSDHRVPYNEQFF. CDR3 nucleotides: TGTGCCAGCAGTGATCACAGGGTCCCCTACAATGAGCAGTTCTTC.

Here the CDR3 reads CAWANRGRDTEAFF. The CDR3, as DNA: TGTGCCTGGGCGAACAGGGGGCGTGACACTGAAGCTTTCTTT. The gene calls are TRBV30 and TRBJ1-1; 9 nucleotides match TRBD1. The CDR3 loop spans 14 amino acids. V shed 5 bases, J shed 3 bases, and the junction held 7 bases outside the gene matches. Germline V gene data show CDR1 as GTSNPN and CDR2 as SVGIG (reference sequence).

The V and J genes are TRBV6-1 and TRBJ1-2; D not resolved. Trimming shortened V by 3 bases and J by 7 bases, and 9 bases separated the two germline ends. The germline gives CDR1 MNHNS, CDR2 SASEGT. The CDR3 runs to 12 residues. DNA of the CDR3: TGTGCCAGCAGTGATGGTCAGCGTGGCTACACCTTC. As protein: CASSDGQRGYTF.

This clone has only one observation. This chain connects TRBV5-4 to TRBJ2-5; 9 bases align to TRBD2. The CDR3 has 15 residues. Germline-derived CDR1 and CDR2 are SGHNT and YYREEE (reference sequence). With V trimmed by 1 base and J by 5 bases, 6 bases remained unmatched. The CDR3 loop reads CASSLSAGGLETQYF. Written as DNA, the CDR3 is TGTGCCAGCAGCTTGTCCGCGGGAGGGCTCGAGACCCAGTACTTC.